This T cell receptor (beta chain) was profiled in a study of blood T cell repertoires in COVID-19. Across the whole study: Both acute and convalescent COVID-19 samples were obtained from the United States, Italy and Spain. Nucleic acid was either cDNA or gDNA, and it came from T cells, B-cell-depleted T cells, or PBMCs.

Authors' analysis steps: Amplification of reference gene primers was used by the study to estimate nucleated cell counts. Sequenced by immunoSEQ multiplex PCR; TCRdb stores in-frame clones only, minus some. That table furnishes V, J and clone size, whereas the DNA furnished D and trimming. The table includes a few hundred thousand clones, nearly 90% detected once. J gave up 7 bases and V 4 bases, and 30 bases lay outside the gene matches. Per the germline V gene, CDR1 is SQVTM and CDR2 is ANQGSEA. The length of the CDR3 is 21 residues. Sample: peripheral blood. V is TRBV29-1 and J is TRBJ1-1; 10 bases line up with TRBD1. This clonotype was obtained from a woman aged 25-40 years with acute or convalescent COVID-19. CDR3 bases: TGCAGCGTTGTGCGAGTAGGTGGAAGGGGTCGACAGGGGGCTAAGGGTCGTGAAGCTTTCTTT. Translating it yields CSVVRVGGRGRQGAKGREAFF.